These 6 T cell receptor beta chains came from one sample sequenced in a study of T-cell reconstitution after alpha-beta-depleted transplantation in children. Preparation of the TCRbeta library involved a method that used unique molecular identifiers. TCRdb reprocessed the PCR reads with MiXCR, giving one entry per CDR3 protein. The data show about 230,000 distinct CDR3 sequences, with about 11% seen just once and over 25% held by the top ten. The sample consisted of PBMCs, taken before TCRalphabeta/CD19-depleted stem cell transplant. These receptors were collected from a child less than two years old with acute myeloid leukemia, due to receive a stem cell transplant.

This clonotype was observed at least ten times. This chain joins TRBV18 and TRBJ2-7, with no clear D. The CDR3 consists of 15 residues. The V and J ends lost 1 base and 0 bases respectively, with 10 bases between them. Germline assignment: CDR1 KGHSH and CDR2 LQKENI. The chain's CDR3 is CASSPQLMSSYEQYF. The CDR3 DNA reads TGTGCCAGCTCACCACAGCTTATGAGCTCCTACGAGCAGTACTTC. Using reference TRBV18 and TRBJ2-7 for the parts outside the CDR3, the full variable domain is NAGVMQNPRHLVRRRGQEARLRCSPMKGHSHVYWYRQLPEEGLKFMVYLQKENIIDESGMPKERFSAEFPKEGPSILRIQQVVRGDSAAYFCASSPQLMSSYEQYFGPGTRLTVT.

Many counts were recorded for this clonotype. The chain employs TRBV7-9 and TRBJ2-5, with unresolved D. The CDR3 is 11 amino acids. Germline V gives CDR1 SEHNR, CDR2 FQNEAQ (reference sequence). The V and J ends lost 2 bases and 6 bases respectively, with 4 bases between them. The CDR3 region has the DNA TGTGCCAGCAGCTTACGGCAGACCCAGTACTTC. This gives the protein CASSLRQTQYF.

In this sample, this clonotype turned up many times. The junction does not match germline at one end; this may be a read error. V is TRBV10-3 and J is TRBJ2-3; D not resolved. The germline V gene encodes CDR1 ENHRY and CDR2 SYGVKD. This CDR3 is 12 amino acids long. CDR3 bases: TGTGCCATCAGTGATGGCACAGATGCGCAGTATTTT. Protein product: CAISDGTDAQYF.

This chain connects TRBV7-9 to TRBJ2-7; D uncertain. This CDR3 is built from 11 residues. Germline CDR1 is SEHNR and CDR2 is FQNEAQ (reference sequence). V dropped 5 bases and J dropped 6 bases, with 8 bases sitting between them. CDR3 residues: CASSGWIEQYF. The CDR3 DNA reads as TGTGCCAGCAGCGGATGGATCGAGCAGTACTTC.

This clonotype was picked up many times. The V and J genes are TRBV6-2 or TRBV6-3 and TRBJ1-2, with 8 bases that match TRBD1. Unmatched junction bases numbered 9, after V lost 2 bases and J lost 4 bases. The CDR3 loop spans 16 amino acids. Germline CDR1 and CDR2: MNHEY and SVGEGT. CDR3 amino acids: CASSYGQGAPGYGYTF. CDR3 nucleotides: TGTGCCAGCAGTTACGGACAGGGAGCACCAGGCTATGGCTACACCTTC.

Points on this clonotype: A read error is possible here, since a much larger clone lies one base away. This sequence joins TRBV11-2 and TRBJ1-1, with TRBD1 identical over 8 bases. CDR1 and CDR2 (germline): SGHAT, FQNNGV. The CDR3 is 14 amino acids. Trimming took 6 bases from V and 4 from J; bases not matched to a gene: 7. Written as DNA, the CDR3 is TGTGCCAGCAGTCCGGACAGGGTACGCACTGAAGCTTTCTTT. Translating gives CASSPDRVRTEAFF.